The T cell receptor (beta chain) under discussion was sequenced for a study of STAT3 mutations in large granular lymphocyte leukemia. On the study more broadly: More than half of T-LGLL patients received immunosuppressive therapy. Study-level points and caveats: TCR clonotype switching after therapy occurred in about 30% of the 18 patients. Every T-LGLL patient had at least one immunodominant TCRbeta clonotype.

Trimming cost V 0 bases and J 7 bases, with 13 bases left between them. The CDR3 consists of 16 residues. Germline V CDR1 and CDR2: LNHNV, YYDKDF (reference sequence). As concerns this clone: What it binds is not known.

TCRbeta libraries averaged around 40,000 productive templates per sample. Here immunoSEQ multiplex PCR was the method, and the copy in TCRdb shows in-frame clones only, minus some. This sample has 2,000 to 2,500 clones, with under 60% found just once. The chain employs TRBV15 and TRBJ1-6; a weak D match, TRBD1 (5 bases). Sequenced material: peripheral blood mononuclear cells. This TCR was sampled from a man aged 55 to 70 with T-cell large granular lymphocyte leukemia. Some clones in this sample may be carry-over from other donors' samples. In DNA form, the CDR3 reads TGTGCCACCAGCAGAGACCCTACAGGTTCGAATTCACCCCTCCACTTT. Protein: CATSRDPTGSNSPLHF.